This T cell receptor beta chain was captured by sequencing in a study of cytomegalovirus exposure and HLA in healthy donors. Study results and limitations: Common viral pathogens were later found to be apparently linked to several of the most significant clusters.

This clone was recorded once. Its cognate antigen is unknown. Germline assignment: CDR1 LNHDA and CDR2 SQIVND (reference sequence). The CDR3 extends over 14 amino acids. V lost 3 bases, J lost 3 bases, and 10 bases lay in between. In the PCR, 60 Vbeta and 13 Jbeta primers were used. Profiled with immunoSEQ multiplex PCR; TCRdb holds only in-frame clones, not every one. This sample has 90,000 to 150,000 clones, with under 85% found just once. This clonotype was sampled from a young man in good health and CMV-seropositive. The specimen sequenced was PBMCs. This chain joins TRBV19 and TRBJ2-3; TRBD2 might be the D (5 bases). CDR3 residues: CASSMASRTDTQYF. The DNA for the CDR3 is TGTGCCAGTAGTATGGCTAGCAGAACAGATACGCAGTATTTT. The entire variable domain, with the rest obtained from reference TRBV19 and TRBJ2-3, is as follows: DGGITQSPKYLFRKEGQNVTLSCEQNLNHDAMYWYRQDPGQGLRLIYYSQIVNDFQKGDIAEGYSVSREKKESFPLTVTSAQKNPTAFYLCASSMASRTDTQYFGPGTRLTVL.